This T cell receptor (beta chain) was sequenced for a study of CD8 T cells in ankylosing spondylitis. Per the germline V gene, CDR1 is SGHTA and CDR2 is FQGTGA. The length of the CDR3 is 15 residues. The V end lost 2 bases, the J end lost 4 bases, and 11 bases lay between the germline ends. This clonotype was counted a few times. One entry per CDR3 protein, called by TCRdb with MiXCR from the 5' RACE reads. The profile shows around 340,000 distinct CDR3 sequences, 20% to 25% of them singletons. This clonotype was obtained from a male donor with ankylosing spondylitis or in good health (not recorded which). Sequenced: blood, either unsorted or a sorted T cell fraction (not recorded which). J is TRBJ2-2 and V is TRBV7-3; D may be TRBD2 (6 bases). CDR3 sequence: CASSLFDGGTGELFF. The CDR3 nucleotides read TGTGCCAGCAGCTTATTCGACGGGGGCACCGGGGAGCTGTTTTTT.